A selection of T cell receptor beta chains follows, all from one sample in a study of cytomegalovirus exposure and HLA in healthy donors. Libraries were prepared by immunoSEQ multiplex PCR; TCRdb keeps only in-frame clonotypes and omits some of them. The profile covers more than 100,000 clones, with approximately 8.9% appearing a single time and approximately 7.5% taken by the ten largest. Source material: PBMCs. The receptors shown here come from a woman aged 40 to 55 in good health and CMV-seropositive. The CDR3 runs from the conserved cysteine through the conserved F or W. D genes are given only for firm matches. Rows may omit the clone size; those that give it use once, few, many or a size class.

CDR3aa: CASSLQGALRGSPLHF
CDR3nt: TGTGCCAGCAGCCTCCAGGGGGCTCTAAGGGGATCACCCCTCCACTTT
d_gene: TRBD1
v_gene: TRBV7-6
j_gene: TRBJ1-6
abundance: few

CDR3aa: CASGLAGGTDTQYF
CDR3nt: TGTGCCAGCGGACTAGCGGGGGGCACAGATACGCAGTATTTT
d_gene: TRBD2
v_gene: TRBV2
j_gene: TRBJ2-3
abundance: few

CDR3aa: CASSLADSYNSPLHF
CDR3nt: TGCGCCAGCAGCTTGGCGGACAGCTATAATTCACCCCTCCACTTT
d_gene: -
v_gene: TRBV5-1
j_gene: TRBJ1-6
abundance: few

CDR3aa: CASSPPRRGSVTTNEKLFF
CDR3nt: TGTGCCAGTAGCCCCCCTCGGCGGGGCAGCGTTACAACTAATGAAAAACTGTTTTTT
d_gene: -
v_gene: TRBV19
j_gene: TRBJ1-4
abundance: -

CDR3aa: CAISDPPGTGDNSPLHF
CDR3nt: TGTGCCATCAGTGACCCCCCCGGGACAGGGGATAATTCACCCCTCCACTTT
d_gene: TRBD1
v_gene: TRBV10-3
j_gene: TRBJ1-6
abundance: few

CDR3aa: CASSLEVRVGEQYF
CDR3nt: TGCGCCAGTAGCTTGGAAGTCAGGGTGGGCGAGCAGTACTTC
d_gene: -
v_gene: TRBV5-1
j_gene: TRBJ2-7
abundance: -

CDR3aa: CASSPPGEAMNGYTF
CDR3nt: TGTGCCAGCTCACCTCCGGGGGAAGCGATGAATGGCTACACCTTC
d_gene: -
v_gene: TRBV18
j_gene: TRBJ1-2
abundance: few

CDR3aa: CASSIQGAKAGELFF
CDR3nt: TGTGCCAGTAGTATTCAGGGGGCAAAGGCCGGGGAGCTGTTTTTT
d_gene: TRBD1
v_gene: TRBV19
j_gene: TRBJ2-2
abundance: -

CDR3aa: CASRQGLEAFF
CDR3nt: TGTGCCAGCAGACAGGGCCTCGAAGCTTTCTTT
d_gene: -
v_gene: TRBV6-5
j_gene: TRBJ1-1
abundance: few

CDR3aa: CASTEDRGPGGSGELFF
CDR3nt: TGCGCCAGCACCGAAGACAGGGGCCCTGGAGGGTCCGGGGAGCTGTTTTTT
d_gene: TRBD1
v_gene: TRBV5-1
j_gene: TRBJ2-2
abundance: few

CDR3aa: CASRPGDRSEETQYF
CDR3nt: TGTGCCAGCAGGCCTGGGGACAGGTCTGAAGAGACCCAGTACTTC
d_gene: TRBD1
v_gene: TRBV5-4
j_gene: TRBJ2-5
abundance: few

CDR3aa: CASSLTGAGEEKLFF
CDR3nt: TGCGCCAGCAGCTTGACAGGGGCAGGAGAAGAAAAACTGTTTTTT
d_gene: TRBD1
v_gene: TRBV5-1
j_gene: TRBJ1-4
abundance: few

CDR3aa: CASSLTGASTYEQYF
CDR3nt: TGTGCCAGCAGCTTGACAGGAGCCTCCACCTACGAGCAGTACTTC
d_gene: -
v_gene: TRBV5-6
j_gene: TRBJ2-7
abundance: few

CDR3aa: CASSGRTSGGRGADTQYF
CDR3nt: TGTGCCAGTAGTGGAAGGACTAGCGGGGGGCGGGGCGCAGATACGCAGTATTTT
d_gene: TRBD2
v_gene: TRBV19
j_gene: TRBJ2-3
abundance: -

CDR3aa: CASSRRTGDEQYF
CDR3nt: TGTGCCAGCAGTAGACGGACAGGGGACGAGCAGTACTTC
d_gene: TRBD1
v_gene: TRBV6-1
j_gene: TRBJ2-7
abundance: -

CDR3aa: CASSEGPLPNQPQHF
CDR3nt: TGTGCCAGCAGTGAAGGGCCGCTCCCGAATCAGCCCCAGCATTTT
d_gene: -
v_gene: TRBV6-1
j_gene: TRBJ1-5
abundance: -

CDR3aa: CASSLRGSGDSNTGELFF
CDR3nt: TGTGCCAGCAGCTTACGGGGTAGCGGGGACTCGAACACCGGGGAGCTGTTTTTT
d_gene: TRBD2
v_gene: TRBV7-8
j_gene: TRBJ2-2
abundance: few

CDR3aa: CVSVTTSSEQYF
CDR3nt: TGTGTCAGCGTAACGACATCCAGCGAGCAGTACTTC
d_gene: -
v_gene: TRBV7-5
j_gene: TRBJ2-7
abundance: few

CDR3aa: CASSETGTSGVRSSYEQYF
CDR3nt: TGTGCCAGCAGTGAAACCGGGACTAGCGGGGTCCGCTCCTCCTACGAGCAGTACTTC
d_gene: TRBD2
v_gene: TRBV2
j_gene: TRBJ2-7
abundance: few

CDR3aa: CASSSLGGVGEKLFF
CDR3nt: TGTGCCAGCAGTTCCCTCGGGGGGGTTGGTGAAAAACTGTTTTTT
d_gene: -
v_gene: TRBV6-5
j_gene: TRBJ1-4
abundance: -

CDR3aa: CASRGTGAGETQYF
CDR3nt: TGTGCCAGCAGGGGGACAGGCGCAGGGGAGACCCAGTACTTC
d_gene: TRBD1
v_gene: TRBV27
j_gene: TRBJ2-5
abundance: -

CDR3aa: CASSYSDRDNEKLFF
CDR3nt: TGTGCCAGCAGTTATAGTGACAGAGACAATGAAAAACTGTTTTTT
d_gene: -
v_gene: TRBV2
j_gene: TRBJ1-4
abundance: few

CDR3aa: CASSESGGNRDGYTF
CDR3nt: TGCGCCAGCAGTGAGTCGGGGGGGAACAGGGATGGCTACACCTTC
d_gene: -
v_gene: TRBV10-2
j_gene: TRBJ1-2
abundance: few

CDR3aa: CASSLGPGVSEAFF
CDR3nt: TGTGCCAGCAGCTTAGGTCCAGGGGTGAGTGAAGCTTTCTTT
d_gene: -
v_gene: TRBV7-6
j_gene: TRBJ1-1
abundance: -

CDR3aa: CASRRSLSSYEQYF
CDR3nt: TGTGCCAGCAGACGCTCGCTTAGCTCCTACGAGCAGTACTTC
d_gene: -
v_gene: TRBV2
j_gene: TRBJ2-7
abundance: -

CDR3aa: CASSYGWSREKLFF
CDR3nt: TGTGCCAGCAGTTACGGTTGGTCGAGGGAAAAACTGTTTTTT
d_gene: -
v_gene: TRBV6-5
j_gene: TRBJ1-4
abundance: -

CDR3aa: CASSEVTPWAGELFF
CDR3nt: TGTGCCAGCAGTGAAGTGACTCCCTGGGCCGGGGAGCTGTTTTTT
d_gene: -
v_gene: TRBV6-1
j_gene: TRBJ2-2
abundance: -

CDR3aa: CASSRDSYGYTF
CDR3nt: TGTGCCAGCAGTCGCGACTCCTATGGCTACACCTTC
d_gene: -
v_gene: TRBV28
j_gene: TRBJ1-2
abundance: -

CDR3aa: CAISESKSYQPQHF
CDR3nt: TGTGCCATCAGTGAGTCGAAGAGTTATCAGCCCCAGCATTTT
d_gene: -
v_gene: TRBV10-3
j_gene: TRBJ1-5
abundance: few

CDR3aa: CASSRSGASYNEQFF
CDR3nt: TGTGCCAGCAGCCGCAGCGGGGCATCCTACAATGAGCAGTTCTTC
d_gene: TRBD2
v_gene: TRBV7-9
j_gene: TRBJ2-1
abundance: many

CDR3aa: CASSLGVGGLAYEQYF
CDR3nt: TGCGCCAGCAGCTTGGGGGTGGGGGGACTAGCCTACGAGCAGTACTTC
d_gene: TRBD2
v_gene: TRBV5-1
j_gene: TRBJ2-7
abundance: few

CDR3aa: CASSGESTGGYTF
CDR3nt: TGTGCCAGCAGTGGGGAGTCGACGGGAGGCTACACCTTC
d_gene: -
v_gene: TRBV28
j_gene: TRBJ1-2
abundance: -

CDR3aa: CASNTGGANTGELFF
CDR3nt: TGTGCCAGCAATACAGGGGGCGCGAACACCGGGGAGCTGTTTTTT
d_gene: TRBD1
v_gene: TRBV6-1
j_gene: TRBJ2-2
abundance: few

CDR3aa: CASSFRGHGYTF
CDR3nt: TGTGCCAGCAGCTTCAGGGGCCATGGCTACACCTTC
d_gene: -
v_gene: TRBV7-9
j_gene: TRBJ1-2
abundance: few

CDR3aa: CASSQALSSGANVLTF
CDR3nt: TGTGCCAGCAGCCAGGCGTTGAGCTCTGGGGCCAACGTCCTGACTTTC
d_gene: -
v_gene: TRBV7-9
j_gene: TRBJ2-6
abundance: -

CDR3aa: CASSPGQGYTEAFF
CDR3nt: TGTGCCAGCAGCCCTGGACAGGGATACACTGAAGCTTTCTTT
d_gene: TRBD1
v_gene: TRBV7-2
j_gene: TRBJ1-1
abundance: few

CDR3aa: CASTQGNSPLHF
CDR3nt: TGTGCCAGCACCCAGGGGAACTCACCCCTCCACTTT
d_gene: -
v_gene: TRBV6-1
j_gene: TRBJ1-6
abundance: -

CDR3aa: CASSLDGGQETQYF
CDR3nt: TGTGCCAGCAGCTTGGACGGGGGGCAGGAGACCCAGTACTTC
d_gene: -
v_gene: TRBV5-8
j_gene: TRBJ2-5
abundance: -

CDR3aa: CASRPGTDAEAFF
CDR3nt: TGTGCCAGCAGACCGGGGACAGACGCTGAAGCTTTCTTT
d_gene: TRBD1
v_gene: TRBV6-5
j_gene: TRBJ1-1
abundance: few

CDR3aa: CASRPGTGVREQFF
CDR3nt: TGCGCCAGCAGACCCGGGACAGGGGTGCGGGAGCAGTTCTTC
d_gene: TRBD1
v_gene: TRBV10-1
j_gene: TRBJ2-1
abundance: few

CDR3aa: CASRGAGGLNTEAFF
CDR3nt: TGTGCCAGCAGAGGGGCAGGGGGACTGAACACTGAAGCTTTCTTT
d_gene: TRBD1
v_gene: TRBV25-1
j_gene: TRBJ1-1
abundance: few

CDR3aa: CASSLGIGQAMGVNTEAFF
CDR3nt: TGTGCCAGCAGCTTAGGAATAGGACAGGCGATGGGAGTGAACACTGAAGCTTTCTTT
d_gene: TRBD1
v_gene: TRBV7-9
j_gene: TRBJ1-1
abundance: few

CDR3aa: CASSLIDRGRETQYF
CDR3nt: TGTGCCAGCAGCCTAATTGACAGGGGGCGGGAGACCCAGTACTTC
d_gene: TRBD1
v_gene: TRBV7-7
j_gene: TRBJ2-5
abundance: -

CDR3aa: CASSTTGFGTQYF
CDR3nt: TGTGCCAGTAGCACGACAGGGTTTGGGACCCAGTACTTC
d_gene: TRBD1
v_gene: TRBV19
j_gene: TRBJ2-5
abundance: -

CDR3aa: CASSFTRGGDEQYF
CDR3nt: TGTGCCAGCAGTTTCACCCGGGGGGGAGACGAGCAGTACTTC
d_gene: TRBD2
v_gene: TRBV27
j_gene: TRBJ2-7
abundance: few

CDR3aa: CASSLVRGADGYTF
CDR3nt: TGCGCCAGCAGCTTGGTTCGGGGGGCTGATGGCTACACCTTC
d_gene: -
v_gene: TRBV5-1
j_gene: TRBJ1-2
abundance: few

CDR3aa: CASSGRGSVEAFF
CDR3nt: TGTGCCAGCAGTGGCAGGGGCTCGGTGGAAGCTTTCTTT
d_gene: -
v_gene: TRBV2
j_gene: TRBJ1-1
abundance: -

CDR3aa: CASSLTSGGSDTQYF
CDR3nt: TGTGCCAGCAGCTTGACTAGCGGGGGATCAGATACGCAGTATTTT
d_gene: TRBD2
v_gene: TRBV5-4
j_gene: TRBJ2-3
abundance: -

CDR3aa: CASSQDPGQKFYGYTF
CDR3nt: TGCGCCAGCAGCCAAGACCCGGGACAGAAATTCTATGGCTACACCTTC
d_gene: TRBD1
v_gene: TRBV4-1
j_gene: TRBJ1-2
abundance: few

CDR3aa: CASSPPGQSGTPNYGYTF
CDR3nt: TGTGCCAGCTCACCTCCGGGACAGAGCGGCACCCCTAACTATGGCTACACCTTC
d_gene: TRBD1
v_gene: TRBV18
j_gene: TRBJ1-2
abundance: -